This T cell receptor (beta chain) was obtained from a study of tumor and adjacent non-tumor tissue in lung cancer. Study-wide results and caveats: Top 100 clones took a larger repertoire share in normal lung. Tumor tissue had significantly higher TCR diversity than normal lung.

With respect to this clonotype: Its specificity is unknown. One end of the junction varies from germline; a read error may be responsible.

This sample's RNA came from whole unsorted tissue. CDR1 is DFQATT and CDR2 is SNEGSKA in the germline V gene (reference sequence). This CDR3 is built from 16 residues. Three rounds of nested PCR, following a modified ARM-PCR protocol, produced the TCRbeta library. In TCRdb, the multiplex PCR reads were re-called with MiXCR into one record per CDR3 protein. The table records under 140,000 distinct CDR3 sequences, 84% of them present only once. This TCR was recovered from a man aged 65 to 85 with non-small cell lung cancer. The chain carries TRBV20-1 and TRBJ2-1; 8 nucleotides agree with TRBD2. Sequenced: lung tumor tissue. DNA for the CDR3: TGCAATGCTCTAGACACCGGGACTAGGGACTACAATGTGCAGTTCTTC. Residues: CNALDTGTRDYNVQFF.